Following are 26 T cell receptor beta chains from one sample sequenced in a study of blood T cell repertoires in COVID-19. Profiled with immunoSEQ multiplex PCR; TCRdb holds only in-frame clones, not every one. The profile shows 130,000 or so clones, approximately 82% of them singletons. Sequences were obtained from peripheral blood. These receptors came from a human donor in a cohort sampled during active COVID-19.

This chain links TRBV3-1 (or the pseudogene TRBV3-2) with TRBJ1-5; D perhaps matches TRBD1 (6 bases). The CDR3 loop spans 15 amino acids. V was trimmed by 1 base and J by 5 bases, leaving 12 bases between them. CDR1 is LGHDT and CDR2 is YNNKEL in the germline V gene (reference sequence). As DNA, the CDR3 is TGTGCCAGCAGCCAAGCCGGGACAAAGGATCAGCCCCAGCATTTT. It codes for CASSQAGTKDQPQHF.

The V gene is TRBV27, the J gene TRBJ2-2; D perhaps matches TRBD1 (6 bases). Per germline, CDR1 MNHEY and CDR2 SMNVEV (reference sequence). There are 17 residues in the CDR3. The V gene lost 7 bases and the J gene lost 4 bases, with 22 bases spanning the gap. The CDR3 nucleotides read TGTGCCAGCATGGTACGGCCAGGGGTTTCGCGCACCGGGGAGCTGTTTTTT. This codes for CASMVRPGVSRTGELFF.

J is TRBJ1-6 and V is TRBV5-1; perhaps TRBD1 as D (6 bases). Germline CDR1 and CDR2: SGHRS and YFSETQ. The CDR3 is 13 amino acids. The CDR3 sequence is CATTDSPNSPLHF. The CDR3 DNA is TGCGCTACAACGGACAGTCCAAATTCACCCCTCCACTTT.

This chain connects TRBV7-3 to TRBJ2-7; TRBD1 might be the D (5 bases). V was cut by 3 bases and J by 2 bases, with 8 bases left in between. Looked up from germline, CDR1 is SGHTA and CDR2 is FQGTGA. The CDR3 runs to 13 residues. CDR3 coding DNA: TGTGCCAGCAGCTTGGGGCGCCCCTACGAGCAGTACTTC. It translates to CASSLGRPYEQYF. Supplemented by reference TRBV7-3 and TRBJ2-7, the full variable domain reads GAGVSQTPSNKVTEKGKYVELRCDPISGHTALYWYRQSLGQGPEFLIYFQGTGAADDSGLPNDRFFAVRPEGSVSTLKIQRTERGDSAVYLCASSLGRPYEQYFGPGTRLTVT.

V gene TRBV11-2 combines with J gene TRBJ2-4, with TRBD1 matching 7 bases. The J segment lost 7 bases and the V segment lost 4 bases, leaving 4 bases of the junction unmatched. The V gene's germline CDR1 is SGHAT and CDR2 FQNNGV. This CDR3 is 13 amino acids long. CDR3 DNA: TGTGCCAGCAGCTCTGACAGGGAGAACATTCAGTACTTC. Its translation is CASSSDRENIQYF.

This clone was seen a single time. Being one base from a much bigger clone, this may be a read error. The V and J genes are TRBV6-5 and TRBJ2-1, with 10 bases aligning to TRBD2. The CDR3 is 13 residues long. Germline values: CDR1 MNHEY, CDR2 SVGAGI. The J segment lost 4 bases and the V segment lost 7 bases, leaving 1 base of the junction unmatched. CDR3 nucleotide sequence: TGTGCCAGCAAGACTAGCGGGTACAATGAGCAGTTCTTC. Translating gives CASKTSGYNEQFF.

The CDR3 DNA reads TGTGCCAGCAGCTTAGGCGGCTACTCCTACGAGCAGTACTTC. This codes for CASSLGGYSYEQYF. The gene calls are TRBV7-9 and TRBJ2-7; D gene ambiguous. Per the germline V gene, CDR1 is SEHNR and CDR2 is FQNEAQ (reference sequence). V lost 1 base, J lost 0 bases, and 7 bases lay in between. The CDR3 totals 14 residues.

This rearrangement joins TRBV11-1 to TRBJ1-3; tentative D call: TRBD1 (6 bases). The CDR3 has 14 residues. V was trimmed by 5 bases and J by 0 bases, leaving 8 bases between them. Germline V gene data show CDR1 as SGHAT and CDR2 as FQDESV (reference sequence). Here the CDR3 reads CASSEGGSGNTIYF. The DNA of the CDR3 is TGTGCCAGCAGCGAAGGGGGCTCTGGAAACACCATATATTTT. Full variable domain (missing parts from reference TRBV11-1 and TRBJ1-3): EAEVAQSPRYKITEKSQAVAFWCDPISGHATLYWYRQILGQGPELLVQFQDESVVDDSQLPKDRFSAERLKGVDSTLKIQPAELGDSAMYLCASSEGGSGNTIYFGEGSWLTVV.

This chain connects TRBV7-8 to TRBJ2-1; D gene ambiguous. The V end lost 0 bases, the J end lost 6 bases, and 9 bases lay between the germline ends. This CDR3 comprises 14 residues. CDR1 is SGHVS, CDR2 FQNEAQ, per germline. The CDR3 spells CASSLASTRNEQFF. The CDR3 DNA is TGTGCCAGCAGCTTAGCGTCCACACGCAATGAGCAGTTCTTC.

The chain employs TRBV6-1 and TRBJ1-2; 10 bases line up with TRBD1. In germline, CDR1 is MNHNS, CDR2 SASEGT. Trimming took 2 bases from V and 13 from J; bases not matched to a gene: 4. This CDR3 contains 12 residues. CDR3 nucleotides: TGTGCCAGCAGTGAATCTAGGACAGGGGGCACCTTC. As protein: CASSESRTGGTF.

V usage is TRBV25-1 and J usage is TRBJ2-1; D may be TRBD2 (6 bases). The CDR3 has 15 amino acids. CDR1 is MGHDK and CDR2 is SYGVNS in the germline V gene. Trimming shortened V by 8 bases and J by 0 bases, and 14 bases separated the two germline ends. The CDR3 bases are TGTGCCAGCGCGGGACGAGTGAGCTCCTACAATGAGCAGTTCTTC. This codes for CASAGRVSSYNEQFF. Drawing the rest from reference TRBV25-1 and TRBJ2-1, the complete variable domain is EADIYQTPRYLVIGTGKKITLECSQTMGHDKMYWYQQDPGMELHLIHYSYGVNSTEKGDLSSESTVSRIRTEHFPLTLESARPSHTSQYLCASAGRVSSYNEQFFGPGTRLTVL.

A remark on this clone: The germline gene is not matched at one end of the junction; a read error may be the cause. CDR3 bases: TGTGCCAGCGGAGTGACAGGGGCCAATGAGCGGTTCTTC. Translated: CASGVTGANERFF. The chain carries TRBV3-1 (or the pseudogene TRBV3-2) and TRBJ2-1; the match to TRBD1 covers 8 bases. Germline lookup yields CDR1 LGHDT and CDR2 YNNKEL (reference sequence). The CDR3 covers 13 residues.

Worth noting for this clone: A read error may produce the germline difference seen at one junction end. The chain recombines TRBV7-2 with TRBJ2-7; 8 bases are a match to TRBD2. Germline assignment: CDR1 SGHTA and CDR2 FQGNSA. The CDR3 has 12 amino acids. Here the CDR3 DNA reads TGTGCCAGCAGTCCGATAGCGGGGCTAGGGGGCTTC. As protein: CASSPIAGLGGF.

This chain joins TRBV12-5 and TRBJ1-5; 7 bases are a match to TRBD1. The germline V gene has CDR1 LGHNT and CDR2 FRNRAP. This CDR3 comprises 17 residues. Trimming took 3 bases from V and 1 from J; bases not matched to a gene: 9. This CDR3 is CASGFNRGRGSNQPQHF. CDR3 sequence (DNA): TGTGCTAGTGGTTTTAACCGGGGCAGGGGGAGCAATCAGCCCCAGCATTTT.

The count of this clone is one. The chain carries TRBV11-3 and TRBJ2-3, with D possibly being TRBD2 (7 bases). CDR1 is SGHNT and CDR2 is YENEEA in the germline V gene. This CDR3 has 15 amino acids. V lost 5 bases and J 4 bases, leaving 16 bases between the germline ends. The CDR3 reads CASSPGGGEADTQYF. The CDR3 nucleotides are TGTGCCAGCAGCCCCGGAGGGGGGGAGGCAGATACGCAGTATTTT.

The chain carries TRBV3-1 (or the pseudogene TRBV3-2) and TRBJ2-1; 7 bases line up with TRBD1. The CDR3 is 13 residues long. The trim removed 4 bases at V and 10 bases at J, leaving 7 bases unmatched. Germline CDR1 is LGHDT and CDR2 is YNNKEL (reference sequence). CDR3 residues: CASSRGQDAEQFF. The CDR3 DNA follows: TGTGCCAGCAGCCGCGGACAGGACGCGGAGCAGTTCTTC.

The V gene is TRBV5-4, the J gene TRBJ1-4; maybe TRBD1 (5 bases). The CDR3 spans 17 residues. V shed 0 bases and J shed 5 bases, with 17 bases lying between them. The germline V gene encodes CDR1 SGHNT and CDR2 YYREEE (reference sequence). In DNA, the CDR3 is TGTGCCAGCAGCTTGGCGGGGGGATCGGCGAGAAATGAAAAACTGTTTTTT. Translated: CASSLAGGSARNEKLFF.

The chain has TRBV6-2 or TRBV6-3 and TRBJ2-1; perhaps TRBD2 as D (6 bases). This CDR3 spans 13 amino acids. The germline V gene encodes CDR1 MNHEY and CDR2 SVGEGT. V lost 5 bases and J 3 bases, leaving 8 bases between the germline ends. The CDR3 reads CASSQTSYNEQFF. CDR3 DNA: TGTGCCAGCAGTCAGACTAGCTACAATGAGCAGTTCTTC.

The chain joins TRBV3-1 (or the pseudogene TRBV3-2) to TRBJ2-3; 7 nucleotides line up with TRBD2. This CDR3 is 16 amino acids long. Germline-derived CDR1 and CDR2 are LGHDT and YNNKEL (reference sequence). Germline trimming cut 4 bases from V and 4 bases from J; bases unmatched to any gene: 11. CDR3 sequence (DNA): TGTGCCAGCAGCCCCTTCGTGGGGGGGAAGTCAGATACGCAGTATTTT. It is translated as CASSPFVGGKSDTQYF.

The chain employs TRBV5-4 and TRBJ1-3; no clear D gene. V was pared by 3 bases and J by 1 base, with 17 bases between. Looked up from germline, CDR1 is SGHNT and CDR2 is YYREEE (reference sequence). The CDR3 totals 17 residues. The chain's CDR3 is CASSSGGSASSGNTIYF. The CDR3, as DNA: TGTGCCAGCAGCTCTGGAGGGTCCGCGTCTTCTGGAAACACCATATATTTT. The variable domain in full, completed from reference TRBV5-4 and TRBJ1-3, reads ETGVTQSPTHLIKTRGQQVTLRCSSQSGHNTVSWYQQALGQGPQFIFQYYREEENGRGNFPPRFSGLQFPNYSSELNVNALELDDSALYLCASSSGGSASSGNTIYFGEGSWLTVV.

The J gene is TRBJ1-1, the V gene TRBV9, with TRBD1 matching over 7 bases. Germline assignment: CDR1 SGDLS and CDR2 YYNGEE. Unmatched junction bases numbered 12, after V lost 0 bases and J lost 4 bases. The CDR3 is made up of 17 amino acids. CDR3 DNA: TGTGCCAGCAGCGTAGGAGTAACAGGGGAACGGGGCACTGAAGCTTTCTTT. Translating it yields CASSVGVTGERGTEAFF.

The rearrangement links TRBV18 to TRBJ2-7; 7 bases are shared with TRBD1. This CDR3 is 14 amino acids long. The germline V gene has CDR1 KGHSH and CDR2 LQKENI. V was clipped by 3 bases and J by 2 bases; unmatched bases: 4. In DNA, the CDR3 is TGTGCCAGCTCACCCAGGGGGATTCCCTACGAGCAGTACTTC. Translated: CASSPRGIPYEQYF.

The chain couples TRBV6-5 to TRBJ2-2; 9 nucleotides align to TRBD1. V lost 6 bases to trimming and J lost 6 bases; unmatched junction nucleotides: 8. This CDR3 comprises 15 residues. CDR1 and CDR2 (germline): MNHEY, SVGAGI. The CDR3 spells CASRGQGIIAGELFF. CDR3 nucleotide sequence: TGTGCCAGCAGGGGACAGGGTATCATAGCCGGGGAGCTGTTTTTT.

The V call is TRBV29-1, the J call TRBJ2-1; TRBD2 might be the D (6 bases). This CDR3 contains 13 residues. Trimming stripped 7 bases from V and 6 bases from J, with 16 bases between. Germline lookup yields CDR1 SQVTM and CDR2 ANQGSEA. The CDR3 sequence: CSGTGTGFNEQFF. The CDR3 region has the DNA TGCAGCGGCACCGGGACTGGCTTCAATGAGCAGTTCTTC.

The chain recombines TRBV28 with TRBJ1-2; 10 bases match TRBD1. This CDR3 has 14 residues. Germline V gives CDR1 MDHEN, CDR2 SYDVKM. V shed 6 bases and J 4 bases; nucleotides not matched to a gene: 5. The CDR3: CASRKTGGAYGYTF. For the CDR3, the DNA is TGTGCCAGCAGAAAGACAGGGGGCGCCTATGGCTACACCTTC.

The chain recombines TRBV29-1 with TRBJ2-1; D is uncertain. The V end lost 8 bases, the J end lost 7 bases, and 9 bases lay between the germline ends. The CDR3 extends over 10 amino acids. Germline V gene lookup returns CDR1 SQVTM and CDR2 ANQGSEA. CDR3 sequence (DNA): TGCAGCCATCACGGTAATGAGCAGTTCTTC. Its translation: CSHHGNEQFF.